The 30 T cell receptor beta chains reported below all come from one sample, sequenced in a study of control samples from healthy donors and cancer patients. Here immunoSEQ multiplex PCR was the method, and the copy in TCRdb shows in-frame clones only, minus some. The table lists over 75,000 clones, around 81% of them singletons. Sequenced input: blood. The source of these receptors is a man aged 25 to 40 in good health.

This rearrangement joins TRBV5-4 to TRBJ2-5, with 7 nucleotides matching TRBD2. CDR1 SGHNT and CDR2 YYREEE come from the germline V gene (reference sequence). The V segment lost 2 bases and the J segment 3 bases; nucleotides outside the gene matches: 4. The CDR3 consists of 14 residues. CDR3 coding DNA: TGTGCCAGCAGCTTAAAAAGCGGGAAAGAGACCCAGTACTTC. Amino acid sequence: CASSLKSGKETQYF.

The chain joins TRBV14 to TRBJ1-4, with TRBD1 as a possible D gene (5 bases). Germline V CDR1 and CDR2: SGHDN, FVKESK. Trimming removed 3 bases from V and 5 bases from J, with 13 bases in between. The CDR3 is 15 amino acids. CDR3 nucleotide sequence: TGTGCCAGCAGCCAGTATGGGGGGGAAAATGAAAAACTGTTTTTT. Its protein is CASSQYGGENEKLFF.

The gene calls are TRBV28 and TRBJ1-1; 7 bases are shared with TRBD1. This CDR3 is 15 amino acids long. The V and J ends lost 2 bases and 7 bases, in that order; junction bases with no gene match: 10. CDR1 and CDR2 from the germline V gene are MDHEN and SYDVKM. The CDR3 DNA sequence: TGTGCCAGCAGTTTACCCACAGGGGCCTACTATGAAGCTTTCTTT. Its protein is CASSLPTGAYYEAFF. Supplemented by reference TRBV28 and TRBJ1-1, the full variable domain reads DVKVTQSSRYLVKRTGEKVFLECVQDMDHENMFWYRQDPGLGLRLIYFSYDVKMKEKGDIPEGYSVSREKKERFSLILESASTNQTSMYLCASSLPTGAYYEAFFGQGTRLTVV.

This clone was detected only once. The V gene is TRBV4-1, the J gene TRBJ2-2; no clear D gene. Looked up from germline, CDR1 is MGHRA and CDR2 is YSYEKL. The CDR3 contains 15 residues. Trimming removed 1 base at V and 2 bases at J, with 8 bases between. CDR3 loop: CASSQVHLNTGELFF. CDR3 sequence (DNA): TGCGCCAGCAGCCAAGTGCACCTTAACACCGGGGAGCTGTTTTTT.

The chain uses TRBV6-2 or TRBV6-3 and TRBJ1-4, with unresolved D. This CDR3 contains 17 residues. Looked up from germline, CDR1 is MNHEY and CDR2 is SVGEGT. V lost 6 bases and J lost 2, with 19 bases in between. CDR3 residues: CASSPPEDRGTNEKLFF. The CDR3 DNA sequence: TGTGCCAGCAGCCCTCCTGAGGACCGCGGGACTAATGAAAAACTGTTTTTT.

The gene calls are TRBV27 and TRBJ1-2; 12 bases align to TRBD1. CDR3 size: 14 residues. Per the germline V gene, CDR1 is MNHEY and CDR2 is SMNVEV (reference sequence). The V segment lost 5 bases and the J segment 7 bases; nucleotides outside the gene matches: 5. CDR3 DNA: TGTGCCAGCAGTGCCGGGACAGGGGGCTTTGGCTACACCTTC. Protein: CASSAGTGGFGYTF.

The V gene is TRBV5-1, the J gene TRBJ2-5; D is possibly TRBD1 (5 bases). Germline CDR1 SGHRS, CDR2 YFSETQ. V was cut by 2 bases and J by 2 bases, with 10 bases left in between. CDR3 length equals 14 residues. The CDR3 loop is CASSLGHGQETQYF. The CDR3 DNA reads as TGCGCCAGCAGCTTAGGACATGGTCAAGAGACCCAGTACTTC.

CDR3 region: CASSLTQDEAFF. DNA of the CDR3: TGTGCCAGCAGCCTAACTCAGGATGAAGCTTTCTTT. The V gene is TRBV28, the J gene TRBJ1-1; D unclear. The CDR3 covers 12 residues. V was shortened by 6 bases and J by 7 bases, with 12 bases between the two germline ends. Germline V gene data show CDR1 as MDHEN and CDR2 as SYDVKM.

This CDR3 is CASLRDRSNTGELFF. The CDR3 nucleotides are TGTGCCAGCCTACGGGACAGATCGAACACCGGGGAGCTGTTTTTT. The chain has TRBV18 and TRBJ2-2, with TRBD1 matching 7 bases. Germline trimming cut 8 bases from V and 0 bases from J; bases unmatched to any gene: 6. Germline CDR1 is KGHSH and CDR2 is LQKENI. CDR3 size: 15 residues. Drawing the rest from reference TRBV18 and TRBJ2-2, the complete variable domain is NAGVMQNPRHLVRRRGQEARLRCSPMKGHSHVYWYRQLPEEGLKFMVYLQKENIIDESGMPKERFSAEFPKEGPSILRIQQVVRGDSAAYFCASLRDRSNTGELFFGEGSRLTVL.

The chain combines TRBV5-1 with TRBJ2-1; 10 bases agree with TRBD2. This CDR3 is built from 17 residues. V trimming: 0 bases; J trimming: 5 bases; junction bases outside the gene matches: 8. CDR1 is SGHRS and CDR2 is YFSETQ in the germline V gene. CDR3 sequence (DNA): TGCGCCAGCAGCTTGGATGGTCCAGCGGGGGGGAACAATGAGCAGTTCTTC. Amino acid sequence: CASSLDGPAGGNNEQFF.

The rearrangement joins TRBV6-1 to TRBJ1-2; the D gene is possibly TRBD1 (5 bases). V shed 1 base and J shed 6 bases, with 15 bases lying between them. CDR3 length: 15 residues. The germline V gene encodes CDR1 MNHNS and CDR2 SASEGT. The CDR3, as DNA: TGTGCCAGCAGTGAAGTAAGGGGAGAACAGGATGGCTACACCTTC. This gives the protein CASSEVRGEQDGYTF.

The chain carries TRBV9 and TRBJ1-4; 11 nucleotides match TRBD1. Losses at the gene ends were 3 bases for V and 7 bases for J; bases not matched to a gene: 5. The CDR3 loop spans 15 amino acids. CDR1 and CDR2 from the germline V gene are SGDLS and YYNGEE. The CDR3 spells CASSEPGTGGEKLFF. CDR3 sequence (DNA): TGTGCCAGCAGCGAGCCCGGGACAGGGGGTGAAAAACTGTTTTTT.

This clone was seen only a few times. The rearrangement links TRBV14 to TRBJ2-2, with 9 nucleotides matching TRBD1. The V segment lost 4 bases and the J segment 5 bases; nucleotides outside the gene matches: 2. This CDR3 has 14 residues. Germline V CDR1 and CDR2: SGHDN, FVKESK. The CDR3 reads CASSRQGGTGELFF. Written as DNA, the CDR3 is TGTGCCAGCAGCCGACAGGGGGGTACCGGGGAGCTGTTTTTT.

The chain couples TRBV2 to TRBJ1-2; D gene ambiguous. This CDR3 contains 13 residues. Trimming removed 2 bases at V and 8 bases at J, with 12 bases between. Germline V CDR1 and CDR2: SNHLY, FYNNEI. The CDR3 region is CASSEFTLKGYTF. CDR3 sequence (DNA): TGTGCCAGCAGTGAATTTACCTTAAAAGGCTACACCTTC.

This clone has a single count. The genes are TRBV23-1 and TRBJ1-3, with D perhaps matching TRBD1 (6 bases). TRBV23-1 is designated an ORF whose function remains uncertain. V was clipped by 3 bases and J by 2 bases, with 14 bases between them. CDR3 size: 16 residues. This chain's CDR3 is CASSQVRGRPGNTIYF. The DNA for the CDR3 is TGCGCCAGCAGTCAGGTCAGGGGCCGACCTGGAAACACCATATATTTT.

This sequence joins TRBV6-6 and TRBJ1-1, with TRBD1 identical over 7 bases. V lost 5 bases, J lost 5 bases, and 11 bases stayed unmatched. The germline gives CDR1 MNHNY, CDR2 SVGAGI (reference sequence). There are 15 residues in the CDR3. The CDR3 coding sequence is TGTGCCAGCAGTCATCGCAGGGGGGCGGAGACTGAAGCTTTCTTT. Its translation: CASSHRRGAETEAFF.

The V gene is TRBV6-5, the J gene TRBJ1-1; possible D gene TRBD1, 5 bases. CDR1 and CDR2 (germline): MNHEY, SVGAGI. This CDR3 has 15 residues. Trimming took 8 bases from V and 5 from J, leaving 21 bases between them. CDR3 region: CASLRDRSGLTEAFF. DNA for the CDR3: TGTGCCAGCCTACGGGACCGTTCGGGGCTTACTGAAGCTTTCTTT.

The chain employs TRBV10-3 and TRBJ1-2; 7 nucleotides agree with TRBD1. Unmatched junction bases numbered 4, after V lost 4 bases and J lost 8 bases. Germline values: CDR1 ENHRY, CDR2 SYGVKD. The CDR3 covers 12 residues. The CDR3 is CAISGQGGGYTF. For the CDR3, the DNA is TGTGCCATCAGTGGGCAGGGGGGCGGCTACACCTTC.

The table lists this clone with a count of one. The chain carries TRBV10-3 and TRBJ2-3, with a weak D call TRBD2 (7 bases). V gave up 8 bases and J gave up 6 bases, with 12 bases separating them. Per germline, CDR1 ENHRY and CDR2 SYGVKD. This CDR3 region has 12 residues. The CDR3 DNA reads as TGTGCCATCGGGGGGGCCAGTGATACGCAGTATTTT. This sequence encodes CAIGGASDTQYF.

This clone was seen a single time. This chain connects TRBV6-5 to TRBJ2-7; D may be TRBD2 (6 bases). The CDR3 runs 13 residues. Germline V CDR1 and CDR2: MNHEY, SVGAGI. V lost 8 bases to trimming and J lost 2 bases, with 13 bases between them. CDR3 region: CASGIGGAYEQYF. The CDR3 region has the DNA TGTGCCAGCGGCATTGGCGGGGCCTACGAGCAGTACTTC.

This clone has just one count. The chain carries TRBV7-3 and TRBJ2-6; unclear D gene. This CDR3 is 16 amino acids long. Germline V gene lookup returns CDR1 SGHTA and CDR2 FQGTGA. V was shortened by 3 bases and J by 0 bases, with 9 bases between the two germline ends. CDR3 DNA sequence: TGTGCCAGCAGCTTGATAGGCGGCTCTGGGGCCAACGTCCTGACTTTC. Its protein is CASSLIGGSGANVLTF.

The chain couples TRBV5-1 to TRBJ2-3; D is undetermined. The CDR3 is 15 amino acids. Trimming shortened V by 4 bases and J by 2 bases, and 14 bases separated the two germline ends. Germline assignment: CDR1 SGHRS and CDR2 YFSETQ. CDR3 in DNA: TGCGCCAGCAGCCCCGACATCCTCCACACAGATACGCAGTATTTT. Residues: CASSPDILHTDTQYF.

The gene calls are TRBV6-5 and TRBJ2-1; 7 bases are a match to TRBD2. Germline V gene sequence: CDR1 MNHEY, CDR2 SVGAGI. This CDR3 comprises 15 residues. The V gene end was trimmed by 7 bases and the J gene end by 3 bases; junction bases not matched to a gene: 9. CDR3 coding DNA: TGTGCCAGCAATAGAGCTAGCGGAGACTACAATGAGCAGTTCTTC. Amino acids: CASNRASGDYNEQFF.

This chain joins TRBV4-1 and TRBJ1-6; 9 positions agree with TRBD1. After removal of 3 bases from V and 7 bases from J, the junction contained 7 bases not matched to a gene. The CDR3 length is 16 residues. CDR1 is MGHRA and CDR2 is YSYEKL in the germline V gene. This CDR3 reads CASSQARDRENSPLHF. The CDR3 DNA sequence: TGCGCCAGCAGCCAGGCCAGGGACAGGGAGAATTCACCCCTCCACTTT.

This clone is medium-sized. The chain carries TRBV27 and TRBJ1-6; D is possibly TRBD1 (6 bases). This CDR3 has 16 amino acids. Germline values: CDR1 MNHEY, CDR2 SMNVEV (reference sequence). Deletions cut 1 base from V and 7 bases from J, with 14 bases between. In DNA, the CDR3 is TGTGCCAGCAGTTTATTTTTCCGGGGGGCGAATTCACCCCTCCACTTT. Translated: CASSLFFRGANSPLHF.

The chain couples TRBV5-4 to TRBJ1-4, with 9 bases fitting TRBD1. Germline CDR1 is SGHNT and CDR2 is YYREEE (reference sequence). The CDR3 loop spans 15 amino acids. The V gene end was trimmed by 0 bases and the J gene end by 5 bases; junction bases not matched to a gene: 2. The CDR3 DNA reads TGTGCCAGCAGCTTGGGCGGGACAGGGAATGAAAAACTGTTTTTT. Translation gives CASSLGGTGNEKLFF.

The chain employs TRBV30 and TRBJ1-6, with TRBD1 matching over 7 bases. Germline lookup yields CDR1 GTSNPN and CDR2 SVGIG (reference sequence). V lost 1 base, J lost 9 bases, and 6 bases stayed unmatched. This CDR3 contains 14 residues. The CDR3 nucleotides read TGTGCCTGGAGTGAGGGACAGTTTGGTTCACCCCTCCACTTT. It translates to CAWSEGQFGSPLHF.

The count of this clone is one. The chain carries TRBV20-1 and TRBJ1-2, with 8 nucleotides matching TRBD1. V was clipped by 6 bases and J by 13 bases; unmatched bases: 10. This CDR3 has 11 amino acids. Germline assignment: CDR1 DFQATT and CDR2 SNEGSKA (reference sequence). The CDR3, as DNA: TGCAGTGCAGAAGCAGGGGGCGCAGGCACCTTC. This encodes CSAEAGGAGTF.

This chain links TRBV7-8 with TRBJ2-2; 9 bases are shared with TRBD1. This CDR3 spans 15 amino acids. J gave up 7 bases and V 5 bases, and 8 bases lay outside the gene matches. Germline CDR1 reads SGHVS; CDR2 reads FQNEAQ. CDR3 sequence: CASSTGTGTFGELFF. The CDR3 DNA follows: TGTGCCAGCAGCACGGGGACAGGGACCTTCGGGGAGCTGTTTTTT.

The chain uses TRBV7-9 and TRBJ1-1; D gene ambiguous. This CDR3 comprises 11 residues. The V end lost 5 bases, the J end lost 8 bases, and 9 bases lay between the germline ends. Germline values: CDR1 SEHNR, CDR2 FQNEAQ (reference sequence). The CDR3 loop reads CASSREVEAFF. The CDR3 DNA reads TGTGCCAGCAGCCGAGAGGTGGAAGCTTTCTTT.